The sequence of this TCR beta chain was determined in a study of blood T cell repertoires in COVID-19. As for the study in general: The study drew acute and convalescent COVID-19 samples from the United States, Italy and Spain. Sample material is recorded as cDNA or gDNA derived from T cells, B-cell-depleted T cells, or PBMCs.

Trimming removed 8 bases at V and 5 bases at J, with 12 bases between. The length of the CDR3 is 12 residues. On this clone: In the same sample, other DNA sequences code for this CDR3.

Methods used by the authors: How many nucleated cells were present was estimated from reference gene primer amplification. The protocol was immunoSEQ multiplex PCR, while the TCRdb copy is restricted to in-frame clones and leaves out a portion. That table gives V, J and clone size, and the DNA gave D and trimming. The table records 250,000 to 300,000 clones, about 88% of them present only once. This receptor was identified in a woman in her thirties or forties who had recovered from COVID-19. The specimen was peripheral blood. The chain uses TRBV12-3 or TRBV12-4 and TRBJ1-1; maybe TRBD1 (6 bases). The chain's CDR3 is CASRGGRTEAFF. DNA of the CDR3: TGTGCCAGCCGTGGGGGCCGGACTGAAGCTTTCTTT.